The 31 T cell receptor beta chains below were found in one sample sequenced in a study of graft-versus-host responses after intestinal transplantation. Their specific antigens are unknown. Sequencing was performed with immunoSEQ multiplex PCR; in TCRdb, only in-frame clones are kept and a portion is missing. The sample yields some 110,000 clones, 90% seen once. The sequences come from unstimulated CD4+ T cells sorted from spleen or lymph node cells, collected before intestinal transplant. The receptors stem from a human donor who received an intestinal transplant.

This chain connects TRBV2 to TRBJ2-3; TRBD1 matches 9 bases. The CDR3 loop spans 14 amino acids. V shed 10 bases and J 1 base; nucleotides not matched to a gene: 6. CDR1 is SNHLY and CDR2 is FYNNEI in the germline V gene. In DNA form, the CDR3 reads TGTGCCATCGACCGGGACAGGGGCACAGATACGCAGTATTTT. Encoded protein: CAIDRDRGTDTQYF.

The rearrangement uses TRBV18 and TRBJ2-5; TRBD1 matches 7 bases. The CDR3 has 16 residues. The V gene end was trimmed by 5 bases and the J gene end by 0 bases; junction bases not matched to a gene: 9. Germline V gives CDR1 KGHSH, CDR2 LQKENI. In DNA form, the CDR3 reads TGTGCCAGCTCAACCCTCGGGACAGTAAACCAAGAGACCCAGTACTTC. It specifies CASSTLGTVNQETQYF.

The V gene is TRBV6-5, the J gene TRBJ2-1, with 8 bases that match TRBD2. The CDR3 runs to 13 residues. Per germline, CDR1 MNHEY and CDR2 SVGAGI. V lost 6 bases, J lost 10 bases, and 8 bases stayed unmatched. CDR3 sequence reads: CASRELAADEQFF. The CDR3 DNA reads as TGTGCCAGCAGGGAACTAGCGGCCGACGAGCAGTTCTTC.

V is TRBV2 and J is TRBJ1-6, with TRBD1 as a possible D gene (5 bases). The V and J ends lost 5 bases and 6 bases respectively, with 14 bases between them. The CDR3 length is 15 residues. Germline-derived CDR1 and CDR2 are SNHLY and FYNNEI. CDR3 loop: CASSSQGGGNSPLHF. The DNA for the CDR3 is TGTGCCAGCAGTTCCCAGGGTGGTGGTAATTCACCCCTCCACTTT. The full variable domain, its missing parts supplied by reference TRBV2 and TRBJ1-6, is EPEVTQTPSHQVTQMGQEVILRCVPISNHLYFYWYRQILGQKVEFLVSFYNNEISEKSEIFDDQFSVERPDGSNFTLKIRSTKLEDSAMYFCASSSQGGGNSPLHFGNGTRLTVT.

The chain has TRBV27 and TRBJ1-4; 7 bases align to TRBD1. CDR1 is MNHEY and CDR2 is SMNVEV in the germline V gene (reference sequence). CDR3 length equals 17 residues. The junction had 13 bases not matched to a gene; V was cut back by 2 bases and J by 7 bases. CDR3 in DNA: TGTGCCAGCAGTTTACGGGGTCCTAGACAGGGCGGTGAAAAACTGTTTTTT. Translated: CASSLRGPRQGGEKLFF.

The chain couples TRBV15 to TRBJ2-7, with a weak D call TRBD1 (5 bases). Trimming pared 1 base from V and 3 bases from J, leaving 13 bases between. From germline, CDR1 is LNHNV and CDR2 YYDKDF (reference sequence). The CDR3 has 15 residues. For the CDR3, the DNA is TGTGCCACCAGCAGAGTTCGGCAGGGATTCTACGAGCAGTACTTC. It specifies CATSRVRQGFYEQYF.

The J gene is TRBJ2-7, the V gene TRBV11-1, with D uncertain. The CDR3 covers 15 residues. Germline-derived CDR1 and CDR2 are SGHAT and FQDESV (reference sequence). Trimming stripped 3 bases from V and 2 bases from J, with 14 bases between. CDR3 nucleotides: TGTGCCAGCAGCTTTCGCCAGGCAGGCCCCTACGAGCAGTACTTC. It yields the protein CASSFRQAGPYEQYF. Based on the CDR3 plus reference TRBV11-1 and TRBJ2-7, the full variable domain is EAEVAQSPRYKITEKSQAVAFWCDPISGHATLYWYRQILGQGPELLVQFQDESVVDDSQLPKDRFSAERLKGVDSTLKIQPAELGDSAMYLCASSFRQAGPYEQYFGPGTRLTVT.

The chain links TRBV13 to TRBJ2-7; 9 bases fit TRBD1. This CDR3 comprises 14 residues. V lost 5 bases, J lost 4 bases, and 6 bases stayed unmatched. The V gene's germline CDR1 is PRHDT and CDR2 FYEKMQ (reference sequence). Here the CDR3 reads CASSPGQGPYEQYF. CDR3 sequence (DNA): TGTGCCAGCAGCCCGGGACAGGGCCCTTACGAGCAGTACTTC.

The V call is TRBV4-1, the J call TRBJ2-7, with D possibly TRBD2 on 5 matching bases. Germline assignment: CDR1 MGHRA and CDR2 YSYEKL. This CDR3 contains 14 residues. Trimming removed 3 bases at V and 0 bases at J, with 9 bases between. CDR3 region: CASSHKSGSYEQYF. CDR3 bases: TGCGCCAGCAGCCACAAAAGCGGCTCCTACGAGCAGTACTTC.

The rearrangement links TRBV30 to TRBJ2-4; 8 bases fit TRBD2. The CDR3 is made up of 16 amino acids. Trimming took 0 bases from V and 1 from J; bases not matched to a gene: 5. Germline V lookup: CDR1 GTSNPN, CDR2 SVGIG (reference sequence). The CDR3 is CAWSVLAGGAKNIQYF. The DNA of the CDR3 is TGTGCCTGGAGTGTACTCGCGGGAGGTGCCAAAAACATTCAGTACTTC.

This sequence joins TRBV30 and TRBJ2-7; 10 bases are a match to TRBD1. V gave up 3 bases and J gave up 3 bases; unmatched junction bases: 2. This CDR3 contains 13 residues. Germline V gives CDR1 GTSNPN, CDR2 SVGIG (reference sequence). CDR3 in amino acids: CAWSRDRGYEQYF. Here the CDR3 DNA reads TGTGCCTGGAGCCGGGACAGGGGCTACGAGCAGTACTTC. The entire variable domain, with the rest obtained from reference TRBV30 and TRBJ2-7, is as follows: SQTIHQWPATLVQPVGSPLSLECTVEGTSNPNLYWYRQAAGRGLQLLFYSVGIGQISSEVPQNLSASRPQDRQFILSSKKLLLSDSGFYLCAWSRDRGYEQYFGPGTRLTVT.

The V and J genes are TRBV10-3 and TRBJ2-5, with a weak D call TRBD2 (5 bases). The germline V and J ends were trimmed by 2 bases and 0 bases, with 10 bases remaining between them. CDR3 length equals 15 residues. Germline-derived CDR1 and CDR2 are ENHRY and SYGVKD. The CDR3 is CAISEEGRYQETQYF. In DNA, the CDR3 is TGTGCCATCAGTGAGGAGGGCAGATACCAAGAGACCCAGTACTTC.

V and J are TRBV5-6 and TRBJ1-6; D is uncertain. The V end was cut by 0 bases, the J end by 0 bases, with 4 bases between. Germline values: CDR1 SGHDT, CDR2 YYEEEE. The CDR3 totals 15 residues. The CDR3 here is CASSLGSSYNSPLHF. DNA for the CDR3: TGTGCCAGCAGCTTGGGCAGCTCCTATAATTCACCCCTCCACTTT.

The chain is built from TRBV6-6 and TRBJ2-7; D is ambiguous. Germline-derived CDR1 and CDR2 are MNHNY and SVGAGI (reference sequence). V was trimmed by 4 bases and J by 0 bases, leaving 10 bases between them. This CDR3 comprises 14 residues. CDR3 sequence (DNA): TGTGCCAGCAGTTCCAATGACATCTCCTACGAGCAGTACTTC. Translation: CASSSNDISYEQYF.

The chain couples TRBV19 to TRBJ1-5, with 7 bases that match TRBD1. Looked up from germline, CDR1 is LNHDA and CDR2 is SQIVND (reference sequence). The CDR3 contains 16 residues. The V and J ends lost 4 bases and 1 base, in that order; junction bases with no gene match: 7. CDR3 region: CASSTQTGRSNQPQHF. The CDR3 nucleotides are TGTGCCAGTAGTACCCAGACAGGGAGGAGCAATCAGCCCCAGCATTTT.

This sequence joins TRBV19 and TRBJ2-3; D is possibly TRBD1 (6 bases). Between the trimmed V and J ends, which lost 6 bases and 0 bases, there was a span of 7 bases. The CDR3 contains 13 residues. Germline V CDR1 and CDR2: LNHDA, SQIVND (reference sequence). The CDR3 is CASRQGSTDTQYF. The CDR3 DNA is TGTGCCAGTAGGCAGGGGAGCACAGATACGCAGTATTTT.

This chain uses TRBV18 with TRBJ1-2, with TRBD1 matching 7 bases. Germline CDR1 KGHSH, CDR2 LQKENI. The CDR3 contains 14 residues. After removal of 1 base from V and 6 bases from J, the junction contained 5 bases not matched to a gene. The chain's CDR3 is CASSPQGALNGYTF. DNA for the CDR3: TGTGCCAGCTCACCACAGGGGGCATTGAATGGCTACACCTTC. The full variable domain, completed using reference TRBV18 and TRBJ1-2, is NAGVMQNPRHLVRRRGQEARLRCSPMKGHSHVYWYRQLPEEGLKFMVYLQKENIIDESGMPKERFSAEFPKEGPSILRIQQVVRGDSAAYFCASSPQGALNGYTFGSGTRLTVV.

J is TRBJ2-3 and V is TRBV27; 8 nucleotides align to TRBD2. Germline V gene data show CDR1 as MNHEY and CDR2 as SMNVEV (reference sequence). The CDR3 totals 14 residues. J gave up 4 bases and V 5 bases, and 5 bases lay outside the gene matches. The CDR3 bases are TGTGCCAGCAGTCGAGGGACTAGGTCAGATACGCAGTATTTT. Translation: CASSRGTRSDTQYF.

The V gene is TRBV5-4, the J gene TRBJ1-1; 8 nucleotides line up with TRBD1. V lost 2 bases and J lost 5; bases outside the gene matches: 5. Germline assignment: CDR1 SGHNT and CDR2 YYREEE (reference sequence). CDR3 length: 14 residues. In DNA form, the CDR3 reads TGTGCCAGCAGCTTTGGACAGGGTCAGACTGAAGCTTTCTTT. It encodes CASSFGQGQTEAFF.

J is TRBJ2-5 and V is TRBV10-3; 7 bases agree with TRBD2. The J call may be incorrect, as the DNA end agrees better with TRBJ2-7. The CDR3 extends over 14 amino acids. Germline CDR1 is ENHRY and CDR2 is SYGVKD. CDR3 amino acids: CAIKSASGVYEQYF. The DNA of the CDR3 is TGTGCCATCAAGTCGGCCAGCGGGGTTTACGAGCAGTACTTC.

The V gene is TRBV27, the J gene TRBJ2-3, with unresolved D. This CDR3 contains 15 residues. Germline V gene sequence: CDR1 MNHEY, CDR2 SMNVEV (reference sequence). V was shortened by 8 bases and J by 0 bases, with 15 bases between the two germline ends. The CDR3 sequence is CASHLLGDSTDTQYF. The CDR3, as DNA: TGTGCCAGCCACCTATTGGGCGATAGCACAGATACGCAGTATTTT.

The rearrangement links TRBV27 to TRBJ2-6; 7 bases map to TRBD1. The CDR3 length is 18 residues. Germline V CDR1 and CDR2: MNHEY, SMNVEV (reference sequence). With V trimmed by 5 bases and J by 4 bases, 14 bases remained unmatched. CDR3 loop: CASSHRGHRGGGANVLTF. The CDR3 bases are TGTGCCAGCAGTCATAGGGGCCACAGGGGTGGCGGGGCCAACGTCCTGACTTTC.

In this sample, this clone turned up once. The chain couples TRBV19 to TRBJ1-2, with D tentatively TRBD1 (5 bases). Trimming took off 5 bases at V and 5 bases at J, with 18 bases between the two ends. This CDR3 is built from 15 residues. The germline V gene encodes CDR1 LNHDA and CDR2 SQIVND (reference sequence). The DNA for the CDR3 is TGTGCCAGTAGTTTCCGGAGGGACGGGGTGTATGGCTACACCTTC. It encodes CASSFRRDGVYGYTF.

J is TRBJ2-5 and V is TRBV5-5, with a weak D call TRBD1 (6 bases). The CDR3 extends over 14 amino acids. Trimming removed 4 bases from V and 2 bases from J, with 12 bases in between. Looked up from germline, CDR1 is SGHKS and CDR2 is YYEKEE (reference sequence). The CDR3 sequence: CASSRGTSQETQYF. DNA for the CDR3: TGTGCCAGCAGCCGAGGGACATCACAAGAGACCCAGTACTTC.

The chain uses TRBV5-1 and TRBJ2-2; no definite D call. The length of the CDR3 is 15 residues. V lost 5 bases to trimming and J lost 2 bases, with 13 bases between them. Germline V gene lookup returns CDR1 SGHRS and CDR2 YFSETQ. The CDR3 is CASSWSSRNTGELFF. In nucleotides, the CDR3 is TGCGCCAGCAGTTGGTCAAGCCGAAACACCGGGGAGCTGTTTTTT.

In DNA, the CDR3 is TGCGCCAGCAGCTTGACTAGCGGGATCAATGAGCAGTTCTTC. This encodes CASSLTSGINEQFF. The V gene is TRBV5-1, the J gene TRBJ2-1; 10 nucleotides match TRBD2. Germline values: CDR1 SGHRS, CDR2 YFSETQ. This CDR3 comprises 14 residues. V lost 1 base, J lost 6 bases, and 1 base stayed unmatched.

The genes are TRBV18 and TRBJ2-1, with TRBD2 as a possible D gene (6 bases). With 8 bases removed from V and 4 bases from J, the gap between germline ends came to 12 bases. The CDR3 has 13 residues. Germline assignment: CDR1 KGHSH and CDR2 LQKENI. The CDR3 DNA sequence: TGTGCCAGCGGCACTAGCCTATACAATGAGCAGTTCTTC. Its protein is CASGTSLYNEQFF. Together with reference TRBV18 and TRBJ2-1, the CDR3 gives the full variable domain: NAGVMQNPRHLVRRRGQEARLRCSPMKGHSHVYWYRQLPEEGLKFMVYLQKENIIDESGMPKERFSAEFPKEGPSILRIQQVVRGDSAAYFCASGTSLYNEQFFGPGTRLTVL.

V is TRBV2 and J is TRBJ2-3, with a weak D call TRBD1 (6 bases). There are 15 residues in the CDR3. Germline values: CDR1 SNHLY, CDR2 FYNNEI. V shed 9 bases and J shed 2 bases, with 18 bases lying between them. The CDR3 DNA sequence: TGTGCCAGTCACCCGGGACAATGGAACACAGATACGCAGTATTTT. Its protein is CASHPGQWNTDTQYF.

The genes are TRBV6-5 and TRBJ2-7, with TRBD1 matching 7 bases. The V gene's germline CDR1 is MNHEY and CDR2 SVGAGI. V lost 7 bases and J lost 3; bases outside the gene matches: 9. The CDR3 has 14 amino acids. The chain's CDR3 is CASKQPGQYYEQYF. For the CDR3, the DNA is TGTGCCAGCAAACAACCGGGACAGTACTACGAGCAGTACTTC.

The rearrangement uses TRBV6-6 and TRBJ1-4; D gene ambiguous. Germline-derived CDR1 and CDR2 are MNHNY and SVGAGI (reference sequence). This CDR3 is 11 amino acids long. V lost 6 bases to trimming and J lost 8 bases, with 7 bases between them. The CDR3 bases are TGTGCCAGCAGCCTCCGGGAAAAACTGTTTTTT. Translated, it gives CASSLREKLFF.

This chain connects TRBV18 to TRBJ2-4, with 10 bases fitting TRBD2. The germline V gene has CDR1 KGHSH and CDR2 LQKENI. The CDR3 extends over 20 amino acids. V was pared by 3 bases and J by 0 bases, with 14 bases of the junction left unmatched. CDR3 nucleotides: TGTGCCAGCTCACCCCTCAGGGCTAGCGGGAGTACACTAGCCAAAAACATTCAGTACTTC. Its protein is CASSPLRASGSTLAKNIQYF.